Shown below are 27 T cell receptor beta chains from a single sample sequenced in a study of blood T cells in healthy people across ages. The use of a sample-barcoded 5' primer and a J-beta primer mix characterized a second PCR of about 7 to 12 cycles. TCRdb analysed the 5' RACE reads with MiXCR anew, one entry per CDR3 protein. Among 1,500,000 or so distinct CDR3 sequences, approximately 63% were seen once, and the ten largest hold about 6.7%. The sequenced sample consisted of blood. The receptors derive from a man aged 18-30 years in good health.

The CDR3 sequence is CASSPRQSLGYGYTF. The CDR3 nucleotides read TGTGCCAGCAGCCCTAGACAGTCCTTGGGCTATGGCTACACCTTC. This sequence joins TRBV7-9 and TRBJ1-2; D is possibly TRBD1 (5 bases). Germline V gives CDR1 SEHNR, CDR2 FQNEAQ (reference sequence). This CDR3 region has 15 residues. V was shortened by 5 bases and J by 4 bases, with 17 bases between the two germline ends.

The V gene is TRBV20-1, the J gene TRBJ2-2, with D perhaps being TRBD1 or TRBD2 (6 bases each). Per the germline V gene, CDR1 is DFQATT and CDR2 is SNEGSKA (reference sequence). The CDR3 sequence is 14 residues long. The DNA for the CDR3 is TGCAGCGAACGGGGGCCCTCGAACACCGGGGAGCTGTTTTTT. Its protein is CSERGPSNTGELFF.

This clonotype was counted a few times. This sequence joins TRBV12-3 or TRBV12-4 and TRBJ2-5; D remains ambiguous. V shed 2 bases and J shed 4 bases, with 11 bases lying between them. The CDR3 covers 14 residues. CDR3 sequence reads: CASSLLALGETQYF. The CDR3 bases are TGTGCCAGCAGTTTATTGGCTTTAGGAGAGACCCAGTACTTC.

This clonotype was recorded once. The genes are TRBV18 and TRBJ2-1; D call uncertain. The closer fit of TRBJ2-7 to the DNA end suggests the J call may be wrong. Germline V gene lookup returns CDR1 KGHSH and CDR2 LQKENI. The CDR3 extends over 15 amino acids. CDR3: CASSPVATRYNEQYF. CDR3 DNA: TGTGCCAGCTCACCGGTAGCTACCCGCTACAATGAGCAGTACTTC.

CDR3 region: CASRWTETYEQYF. Here the CDR3 DNA reads TGTGCCAGCAGGTGGACAGAAACCTACGAGCAGTACTTC. The V gene is TRBV2, the J gene TRBJ2-7, with TRBD1 as a possible D gene (6 bases). The CDR3 is 13 residues long. V lost 6 bases, J lost 2 bases, and 11 bases lay in between. The V gene's germline CDR1 is SNHLY and CDR2 FYNNEI.

The chain combines TRBV15 with TRBJ1-2, with a possible D match to TRBD1 (5 bases). Per germline, CDR1 LNHNV and CDR2 YYDKDF (reference sequence). V lost 4 bases and J lost 4, with 16 bases in between. This CDR3 has 15 amino acids. This CDR3 reads CATSTDTHLLYGYTF. Here the CDR3 DNA reads TGTGCCACCAGCACGGACACACACTTACTCTATGGCTACACCTTC.

This clonotype was counted a few times. The junction departs from the called germline gene at one end, perhaps through a read error. The chain has TRBV5-1 and TRBJ1-2; D unresolved. CDR3 length equals 12 residues. Germline loops: CDR1 SGHRS, CDR2 YFSETQ. The CDR3 DNA reads as TGTGCCAGCAGCTTAGACCGCTATGGCTACACCTTC. Translated, it gives CASSLDRYGYTF.

Only one count was recorded for this clonotype. The chain combines TRBV13 with TRBJ2-4, with D unresolved. The germline V and J ends were trimmed by 2 bases and 8 bases, with 16 bases remaining between them. The CDR3 has 15 amino acids. Per germline, CDR1 PRHDT and CDR2 FYEKMQ (reference sequence). As DNA, the CDR3 is TGTGCCAGCAGCTTAACGGCACACGTGGTAGACATTCAGTACTTC. Its protein product is CASSLTAHVVDIQYF.

The rearrangement uses TRBV27 and TRBJ2-1; 7 positions agree with TRBD2. Looked up from germline, CDR1 is MNHEY and CDR2 is SMNVEV (reference sequence). The ends lost 6 bases at V and 5 bases at J; junction bases unmatched: 4. The CDR3 is 13 amino acids. This CDR3 reads CASRLASHNEQFF. The CDR3 region has the DNA TGTGCCAGCAGACTAGCGTCCCACAATGAGCAGTTCTTC.

The genes are TRBV11-2 and TRBJ1-1, with D unresolved. CDR3 length equals 12 residues. The ends were cut back, 6 bases at V and 6 bases at J, with 11 bases in the middle. Germline assignment: CDR1 SGHAT and CDR2 FQNNGV. The CDR3 DNA reads TGTGCCAGCAGAAAACTACAGCCTGAAGCTTTCTTT. Its translation: CASRKLQPEAFF.

The CDR3 DNA follows: TGTGCCAGCAGCCGCGGACTAGCGGGAACGCTGGAGACCCAGTACTTC. As protein: CASSRGLAGTLETQYF. The chain carries TRBV7-7 and TRBJ2-5; 12 positions match TRBD2. Germline assignment: CDR1 SSHAT and CDR2 FNYEAQ (reference sequence). With V trimmed by 5 bases and J by 5 bases, 9 bases remained unmatched. The CDR3 spans 16 residues.

This chain links TRBV7-2 with TRBJ1-5, with TRBD1 matching 8 bases. Trimming removed 3 bases from V and 4 bases from J; junction bases left unmatched: 5. Germline CDR1 reads SGHTA; CDR2 reads FQGNSA. The CDR3 consists of 15 residues. This chain's CDR3 is CASSLNQGANQPQHF. CDR3 sequence (DNA): TGTGCCAGCAGCTTGAATCAGGGGGCAAATCAGCCCCAGCATTTT.

The chain recombines TRBV20-1 with TRBJ2-7; a possible D gene is TRBD2 (6 bases). The ends were cut back, 6 bases at V and 2 bases at J, with 14 bases in the middle. This CDR3 comprises 13 residues. In germline, CDR1 is DFQATT, CDR2 SNEGSKA (reference sequence). CDR3: CSARRDSPYEQYF. Written as DNA, the CDR3 is TGCAGTGCCCGTCGGGACTCGCCCTACGAGCAGTACTTC.

This clonotype occurred a few times. The chain combines TRBV2 with TRBJ2-1; 7 bases align to TRBD2. CDR3 length equals 15 residues. CDR1 is SNHLY, CDR2 FYNNEI, per germline. After removal of 9 bases from V and 6 bases from J, the junction contained 14 bases not matched to a gene. The CDR3 DNA reads as TGTGCCAGTGCTAGCGGCTACATATCTCTCAATGAGCAGTTCTTC. Protein: CASASGYISLNEQFF.

The rearrangement links TRBV6-6 to TRBJ2-7, with 7 nucleotides matching TRBD1. CDR3 length: 16 amino acids. After removal of 2 bases from V and 5 bases from J, the junction contained 12 bases not matched to a gene. Germline CDR1 is MNHNY and CDR2 is SVGAGI (reference sequence). CDR3 protein: CASSYRQGVADNEQYF. Written as DNA, the CDR3 is TGTGCCAGCAGTTACCGACAGGGAGTGGCGGACAACGAGCAGTACTTC.

This chain joins TRBV4-3 and TRBJ1-2, with a tentative D call TRBD1 (5 bases). CDR3 size: 15 residues. V lost 0 bases and J lost 4, with 12 bases in between. Germline loops: CDR1 LGHNA, CDR2 YSLEER. The CDR3 DNA is TGCGCCAGCAGCCAAGACAGGGCTACCTTCTATGGCTACACCTTC. This gives the protein CASSQDRATFYGYTF.

The chain employs TRBV6-2 or TRBV6-3 and TRBJ2-2, with D unresolved. The V end lost 7 bases, the J end lost 6 bases, and 12 bases lay between the germline ends. CDR3 size: 13 residues. Germline loops: CDR1 MNHEY, CDR2 SVGEGT. CDR3 residues: CASNSYGPGELFF. The CDR3 nucleotides are TGTGCCAGCAATTCCTACGGACCCGGGGAGCTGTTTTTT.

The gene calls are TRBV24-1 and TRBJ2-1, with 7 bases identical to TRBD2. Looked up from germline, CDR1 is KGHDR and CDR2 is SFDVKD. The CDR3 loop spans 11 amino acids. Losses at the gene ends were 9 bases for V and 15 bases for J; bases not matched to a gene: 10. The DNA of the CDR3 is TGTGCCACCTCTGACGCGGGAGTTTCGTTCTTC. Protein: CATSDAGVSFF.

V gene TRBV12-3 or TRBV12-4 combines with J gene TRBJ2-3; D is undetermined. The CDR3 length is 16 residues. V was trimmed by 5 bases and J by 2 bases, leaving 17 bases between them. As DNA, the CDR3 is TGTGCCAGCAGTCTGTCTTTGACGCAACCCACAGATACGCAGTATTTT. This gives the protein CASSLSLTQPTDTQYF.

This chain uses TRBV27 with TRBJ2-3, with a tentative D call TRBD2 (6 bases). CDR1 is MNHEY, CDR2 SMNVEV, per germline (reference sequence). The V gene lost 3 bases and the J gene lost 0 bases, with 10 bases spanning the gap. The CDR3 consists of 15 residues. CDR3 in DNA: TGTGCCAGCAGTTTTGTAGCGGAAAGCACAGATACGCAGTATTTT. Translation: CASSFVAESTDTQYF.

This clonotype was counted only a few times. The chain is built from TRBV2 and TRBJ2-4; either TRBD1 or TRBD2 may fit D (5 bases each). CDR1 and CDR2 (germline): SNHLY, FYNNEI. Trimming removed 4 bases from V and 13 bases from J, with 11 bases in between. The CDR3 is 11 amino acids. Here the CDR3 DNA reads TGTGCCAGCAGTGGGGGGACGGAGCAGTACTTC. It translates to CASSGGTEQYF.

The rearrangement uses TRBV12-2 and TRBJ2-4; the table gives TRBD2 as D, unverified against the DNA. The end of the DNA fits TRBJ2-7 better, so the J call may be wrong. TRBV12-2 is marked as a pseudogene. The CDR3 extends over 15 amino acids. The chain's CDR3 is CASRSQTSMCHEQYF. The CDR3 region has the DNA TGTGCAAGTCGCTCGCAGACTAGCATGTGTCACGAGCAGTACTTC.

The gene calls are TRBV6-2 or TRBV6-3 and TRBJ2-4, with D perhaps TRBD2 (6 bases). The V gene's germline CDR1 is MNHEY and CDR2 SVGEGT. The CDR3 is 14 residues long. Trimming pared 7 bases from V and 0 bases from J, leaving 10 bases between. The CDR3 nucleotides are TGTGCCAGCACCTCCGGGGGAGCCAAAAACATTCAGTACTTC. Translating gives CASTSGGAKNIQYF.

This chain uses TRBV6-5 with TRBJ2-2; D ambiguous. The CDR3 loop spans 13 amino acids. Per the germline V gene, CDR1 is MNHEY and CDR2 is SVGAGI. V gave up 6 bases and J gave up 0 bases, with 5 bases separating them. CDR3 amino acids: CASRRPNTGELFF. CDR3 in DNA: TGTGCCAGCAGACGACCGAACACCGGGGAGCTGTTTTTT.

The J gene is TRBJ1-5, the V gene TRBV27; D remains ambiguous. V lost 9 bases and J 0 bases, leaving 12 bases between the germline ends. CDR3 size: 14 residues. Germline V gene data show CDR1 as MNHEY and CDR2 as SMNVEV (reference sequence). CDR3 in DNA: TGTGCCAGAGGTGTGCCCTATAGCAATCAGCCCCAGCATTTT. The encoded protein is CARGVPYSNQPQHF.

The chain has TRBV6-6 and TRBJ2-3; the match to TRBD1 covers 8 bases. CDR3 length equals 16 residues. Germline CDR1 MNHNY, CDR2 SVGAGI (reference sequence). The J segment lost 4 bases and the V segment lost 0 bases, leaving 6 bases of the junction unmatched. CDR3 in amino acids: CASSYSRGPGADTQYF. The CDR3 DNA sequence: TGTGCCAGCAGTTACTCCAGGGGGCCAGGGGCAGATACGCAGTATTTT.

Points on this clonotype: An end of the junction differs from the germline gene, which may be a read error. This rearrangement joins TRBV4-3 to TRBJ2-3; 7 bases align to TRBD2. The CDR3 loop spans 19 amino acids. Looked up from germline, CDR1 is LGHNA and CDR2 is YSLEER. CDR3 region: CVSSQDLAGPHRGTDTQYF. CDR3 nucleotide sequence: TGCGTCAGCAGCCAAGATTTAGCGGGTCCCCATCGCGGCACAGATACGCAGTATTTT.